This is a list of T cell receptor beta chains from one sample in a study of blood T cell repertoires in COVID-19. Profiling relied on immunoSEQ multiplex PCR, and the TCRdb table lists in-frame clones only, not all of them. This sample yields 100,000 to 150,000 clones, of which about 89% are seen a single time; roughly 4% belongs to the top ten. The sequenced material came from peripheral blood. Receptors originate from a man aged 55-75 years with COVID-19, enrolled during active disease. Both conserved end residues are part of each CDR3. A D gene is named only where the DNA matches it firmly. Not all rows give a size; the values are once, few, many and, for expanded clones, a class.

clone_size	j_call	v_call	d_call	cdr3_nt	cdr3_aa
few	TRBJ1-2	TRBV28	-	TGTGCCAGCAGTCTCCGAGGCGGGCCCTATGGCTACACCTTC	CASSLRGGPYGYTF
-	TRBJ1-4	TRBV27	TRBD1	TGTGCCAGCAGTACCATTCGACAGGGGTTTCGAAAAGCTAATGAAAAACTGTTTTTT	CASSTIRQGFRKANEKLFF
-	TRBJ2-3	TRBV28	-	TGTGCCAGCAGTCCGAACCCCAATGGGAGCCTTAAGGATACGCAGTATTTT	CASSPNPNGSLKDTQYF
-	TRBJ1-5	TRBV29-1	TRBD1	TGCAGCGTGGGACAGGGCAATCAGCCCCAGCATTTT	CSVGQGNQPQHF
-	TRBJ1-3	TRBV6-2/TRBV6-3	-	TGTGCCAGCAGTTACTCGGACAGCCTTGGAAACACCATATATTTT	CASSYSDSLGNTIYF
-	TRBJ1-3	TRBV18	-	TGTGCCAGCTCACCGGGCCTAGGAAACACCATATATTTT	CASSPGLGNTIYF
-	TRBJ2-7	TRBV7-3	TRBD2	TGTGCCAGCAGCAGTGCCCTAGCGGGGTTCTACGAGCAGTACTTC	CASSSALAGFYEQYF
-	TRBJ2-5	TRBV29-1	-	TGCAGCGGGGCCATGAGCCCACAAGAGACCCAGTACTTC	CSGAMSPQETQYF
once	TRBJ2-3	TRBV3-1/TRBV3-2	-	TGTGCCAGCAGCCAAGCAGGGTATACGCAGTATTTT	CASSQAGYTQYF
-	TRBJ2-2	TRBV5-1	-	TGCGCCAGCAGGCGGCGGTTTGGCGCCGGGGAGCTGTTTTTT	CASRRRFGAGELFF
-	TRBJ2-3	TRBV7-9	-	TGTGCCAGCAGCTTAGGGACTACCACAGATACGCAGTATTTT	CASSLGTTTDTQYF
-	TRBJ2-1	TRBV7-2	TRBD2	TGTGCCAGCAGCTTAGGCGGGGGTAGGAGTTTACTGGAGCAGTTCTTC	CASSLGGGRSLLEQFF
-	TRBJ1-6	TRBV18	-	TGTGCCAGCTCACCACCCTCGGGGGTTAATTCACCCCTCCACTTT	CASSPPSGVNSPLHF
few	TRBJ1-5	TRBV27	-	TGTGCCAGCAGTTCCAGGAGGTATCAGCCCCAGCATTTT	CASSSRRYQPQHF
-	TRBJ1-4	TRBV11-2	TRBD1	TGTGCCAGCAGTGAGGACAGGGGGAGAGAAAAACTGTTTTTT	CASSEDRGREKLFF
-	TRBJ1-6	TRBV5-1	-	TGCGCCAGCAGCTATTCCTCCGGAGCGGTGTCACCCCTCCACTTT	CASSYSSGAVSPLHF
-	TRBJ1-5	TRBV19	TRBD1	TGTGCCAGTAGTGCAGGACAGGGGAGCAATCAGCCCCAGCATTTT	CASSAGQGSNQPQHF
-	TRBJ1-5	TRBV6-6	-	TGTGCCAGCAGTAATGGGCTCCAGCCCCAGCATTTT	CASSNGLQPQHF
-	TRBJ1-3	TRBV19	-	TGTGCCAGTAGTATTTCTAATGGAAACACCATATATTTT	CASSISNGNTIYF
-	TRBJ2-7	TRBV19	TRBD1	TGTGCCAGTAGTAAGGGACAGGCCTCCTACGAGCAGTACTTC	CASSKGQASYEQYF
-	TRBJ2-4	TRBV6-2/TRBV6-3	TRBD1	TGTGCCAGCAGTACACAGGGGCCCAAAAACATTCAGTACTTC	CASSTQGPKNIQYF
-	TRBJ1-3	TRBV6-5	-	TGTGCCAGCAGGCAACAAAGCTCTGGAAACACCATATATTTT	CASRQQSSGNTIYF
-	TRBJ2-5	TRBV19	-	TGTGCCAGTAGTATGGGAGACCCACCAGAGACCCAGTACTTC	CASSMGDPPETQYF
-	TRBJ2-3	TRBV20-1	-	TGCAGTGCTACTGACCGAGCCACAGATACGCAGTATTTT	CSATDRATDTQYF